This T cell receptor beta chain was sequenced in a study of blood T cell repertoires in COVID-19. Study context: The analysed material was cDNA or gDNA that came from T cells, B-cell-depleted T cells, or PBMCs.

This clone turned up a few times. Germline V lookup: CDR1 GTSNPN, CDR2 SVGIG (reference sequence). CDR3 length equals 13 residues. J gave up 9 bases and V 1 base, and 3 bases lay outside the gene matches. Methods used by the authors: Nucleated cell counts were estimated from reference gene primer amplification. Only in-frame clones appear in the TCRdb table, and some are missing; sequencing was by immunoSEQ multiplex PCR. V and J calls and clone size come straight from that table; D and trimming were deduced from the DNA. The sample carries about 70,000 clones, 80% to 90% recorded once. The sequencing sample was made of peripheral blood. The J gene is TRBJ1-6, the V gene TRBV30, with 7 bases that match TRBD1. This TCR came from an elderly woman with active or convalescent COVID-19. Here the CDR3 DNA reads TGTGCCTGGAGTGAACACAGGGGTTCACCCCTCCACTTT. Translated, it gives CAWSEHRGSPLHF. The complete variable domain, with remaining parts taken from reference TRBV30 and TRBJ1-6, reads SQTIHQWPATLVQPVGSPLSLECTVEGTSNPNLYWYRQAAGRGLQLLFYSVGIGQISSEVPQNLSASRPQDRQFILSSKKLLLSDSGFYLCAWSEHRGSPLHFGNGTRLTVT.